These T cell receptor beta chains were read from a single sample in a study of T cells in localized non-small cell lung cancer. Repertoires were generated with immunoSEQ multiplex PCR, while TCRdb's copy carries only in-frame clones and drops some. Of approximately 65,000 clones in the sample, roughly 79% were seen once. The starting material was PBMCs, obtained before any cancer treatment. These receptors all come from a man aged 35 to 69 with stage II lung adenocarcinoma. CDR3s leave out the opening cysteine and the closing phenylalanine or tryptophan. The D gene is left open where the match is weak.

J gene,D gene,V gene,CDR3 protein
TRBJ1-4,-,TRBV5-6,ASSPRRANEKLF
TRBJ2-6,-,TRBV19,ASRSIASGANVLT
TRBJ2-5,TRBD1,TRBV29-1,SVVILTGLQETQY
TRBJ2-7,-,TRBV5-6,ASSSEYEQY
TRBJ1-1,TRBD1,TRBV6-6,ASTSTGGTEAF
TRBJ2-1,TRBD2,TRBV29-1,SAGEREDNEQF
TRBJ2-7,-,TRBV6-5,ASSLSAYEQY
TRBJ2-7,-,TRBV5-1,ASRSESVEQY
TRBJ2-5,-,TRBV10-2,ASSESGLGETQY
TRBJ1-1,-,TRBV6-5,ASTSDGNTEAF
TRBJ2-5,TRBD1,TRBV4-1,ASSQDQGASRETQY
TRBJ2-7,TRBD1,TRBV4-1,ASSQPRTGDEQY
TRBJ2-7,-,TRBV11-3,ASSRDSSYEQY
TRBJ1-2,TRBD1,TRBV19,ASSIRTGGNYGYT
TRBJ2-5,-,TRBV30,AWSITSKTQY
TRBJ1-3,TRBD1,TRBV6-6,ASSRDRTGNTIY
TRBJ1-2,-,TRBV7-6,ASSLLGDSVTYGYT
TRBJ2-7,-,TRBV19,ASSIRGTYEQY
TRBJ2-1,-,TRBV7-2,ASSRRGGLYNEQF
TRBJ1-2,-,TRBV29-1,SAEKQGGNYGYT
TRBJ2-5,-,TRBV6-5,ASSSSGTETQY
TRBJ1-1,-,TRBV27,ASSPRPGNTEAF
TRBJ1-4,TRBD1,TRBV19,ASQTGGHEKLF
TRBJ2-3,TRBD2,TRBV25-1,ASSSGRVTDTQY